A single sample gave rise to the 26 T cell receptor beta chains below, sequenced in a study of early T cells in non-severe SARS-CoV-2 infection. Via MiXCR, TCRdb re-called the 5' RACE reads, giving one row per CDR3 protein. The sample shows 55,000 to 70,000 distinct CDR3 sequences, roughly a tenth of them seen only once. Material for sequencing was whole blood. The receptors shown here come from an adult who was a healthcare worker with PCR-confirmed SARS-CoV-2 infection or an uninfected control (not recorded which).

This clonotype showed up just a few times. The rearrangement joins TRBV7-3 to TRBJ1-1, with D hard to call. The germline V gene encodes CDR1 SGHTA and CDR2 FQGTGA. Trimming shortened V by 5 bases and J by 0 bases, and 7 bases separated the two germline ends. There are 13 residues in the CDR3. The CDR3 DNA sequence: TGTGCCAGCAGCCGTGACTTGAACACTGAAGCTTTCTTT. It is translated as CASSRDLNTEAFF.

This clonotype has just a few counts. The chain links TRBV20-1 to TRBJ1-1; D gene uncertain. The CDR3 loop spans 13 amino acids. V shed 2 bases and J shed 1 base, with 8 bases lying between them. Per germline, CDR1 DFQATT and CDR2 SNEGSKA (reference sequence). CDR3 amino acids: CSARWRANTEAFF. The DNA for the CDR3 is TGCAGTGCTAGATGGCGGGCGAACACTGAAGCTTTCTTT.

In its sample, this clonotype was seen many times. The chain uses TRBV7-2 and TRBJ2-1, with 14 positions matching TRBD2. CDR1 is SGHTA, CDR2 FQGNSA, per germline. Trimming at V came to 4 bases and at J to 3 bases, leaving 14 bases not matched to a gene. CDR3 length: 20 amino acids. CDR3 coding DNA: TGTGCCAGCAGCTCCCGACCCGGGACTAGCGGGAGAGTGGGCTACAATGAGCAGTTCTTC. Translating it yields CASSSRPGTSGRVGYNEQFF.

This sequence joins TRBV7-2 and TRBJ1-5, with D maybe TRBD1 (6 bases). Trimming shortened V by 3 bases and J by 6 bases, and 12 bases separated the two germline ends. The germline CDR1 and CDR2 sequences are SGHTA and FQGNSA. This CDR3 contains 14 residues. CDR3 loop: CASSFKQGTQPQHF. The CDR3 DNA reads TGTGCCAGCAGCTTTAAACAGGGTACTCAGCCCCAGCATTTT.

This rearrangement joins TRBV12-3 or TRBV12-4 to TRBJ2-3, with D possibly TRBD1 on 5 matching bases. The V gene lost 6 bases and the J gene lost 4 bases, with 11 bases spanning the gap. The CDR3 spans 13 residues. The CDR3 sequence is CASSSDIPDTQYF. The CDR3 DNA sequence: TGTGCCAGCAGCTCGGACATCCCAGATACGCAGTATTTT.

V and J are TRBV10-2 and TRBJ2-1, with D perhaps TRBD2 (6 bases). CDR3 size: 17 residues. Per germline, CDR1 WSHSY and CDR2 SAAADI. V gave up 9 bases and J gave up 2 bases, with 23 bases separating them. The CDR3: CASTAGLAVFAYNEQFF. The CDR3 coding sequence is TGCGCCAGTACCGCGGGACTGGCCGTTTTTGCCTACAATGAGCAGTTCTTC.

This clonotype was counted a few times. V is TRBV10-3 and J is TRBJ1-1, with D tentatively TRBD1 (5 bases). V gave up 6 bases and J gave up 0 bases, with 20 bases separating them. Germline CDR1 is ENHRY and CDR2 is SYGVKD. This CDR3 is built from 17 residues. For the CDR3, the DNA is TGTGCCATCAGCCCAGGGCAGGGCCGAGAAATGAACACTGAAGCTTTCTTT. It specifies CAISPGQGREMNTEAFF.

The rearrangement joins TRBV11-2 to TRBJ1-2; TRBD1 might be the D (6 bases). Trimming shortened V by 1 base and J by 7 bases, and 7 bases separated the two germline ends. In germline, CDR1 is SGHAT, CDR2 FQNNGV. The CDR3 length is 12 residues. The DNA of the CDR3 is TGTGCCAGCAGCTTAGGACAGGCTGGCTACACCTTC. Its protein is CASSLGQAGYTF.

This clonotype was seen repeatedly, ten times or more. The V call is TRBV9, the J call TRBJ2-3, with 7 bases aligning to TRBD2. The CDR3 has 14 residues. The junction had 3 bases not matched to a gene; V was cut back by 0 bases and J by 5 bases. Germline values: CDR1 SGDLS, CDR2 YYNGEE. The CDR3 reads CASSVAGGLDTQYF. In DNA, the CDR3 is TGTGCCAGCAGCGTAGCGGGAGGTTTAGATACGCAGTATTTT.

A few counts support this clonotype. The chain is built from TRBV6-2 or TRBV6-3 and TRBJ1-1; TRBD1 might be the D (5 bases). This CDR3 is built from 11 residues. V dropped 7 bases and J dropped 5 bases, with 8 bases sitting between them. Germline-derived CDR1 and CDR2 are MNHEY and SVGEGT. This CDR3 reads CASTSGTEAFF. The CDR3 DNA is TGTGCCAGCACTTCAGGGACTGAAGCTTTCTTT.

The J gene is TRBJ1-2, the V gene TRBV28; perhaps TRBD1 as D (6 bases). Germline V gene lookup returns CDR1 MDHEN and CDR2 SYDVKM. The CDR3 is 14 residues long. Trimming removed 2 bases at V and 3 bases at J, with 10 bases between. The CDR3 DNA sequence: TGTGCCAGCAGTTTAGCGGGGGCCCACTATGGCTACACCTTC. Its protein product is CASSLAGAHYGYTF.

The J gene is TRBJ1-1, the V gene TRBV20-1, with D perhaps matching TRBD1 (5 bases). V was shortened by 7 bases and J by 1 base, with 7 bases between the two germline ends. The length of the CDR3 is 11 residues. The germline V gene has CDR1 DFQATT and CDR2 SNEGSKA (reference sequence). This CDR3 reads CSGQGNTEAFF. The DNA of the CDR3 is TGCAGTGGTCAGGGGAACACTGAAGCTTTCTTT.

This clonotype has ten or more counts. The J gene is TRBJ1-1, the V gene TRBV28; tentative D call: TRBD1 (5 bases). This CDR3 has 14 amino acids. Germline V CDR1 and CDR2: MDHEN, SYDVKM. Trimming cost V 0 bases and J 5 bases, with 10 bases left between them. The CDR3 protein is CASSLWGGTTEAFF. CDR3 DNA: TGTGCCAGCAGTTTATGGGGGGGGACGACTGAAGCTTTCTTT.

The rearrangement joins TRBV5-1 to TRBJ2-5; 11 bases line up with TRBD2. V shed 3 bases and J 4 bases; nucleotides not matched to a gene: 5. CDR1 SGHRS and CDR2 YFSETQ come from the germline V gene. The CDR3 sequence is 15 residues long. CDR3 coding DNA: TGCGCCAGCAGCTCGTCGACTAGCGGGACAGAGACCCAGTACTTC. Protein product: CASSSSTSGTETQYF.

The sample holds many counts of this clonotype. The chain recombines TRBV6-4 with TRBJ2-3; 11 bases are shared with TRBD2. Germline loops: CDR1 MRHNA, CDR2 SNTAGT. Trimming took 3 bases from V and 6 from J; bases not matched to a gene: 8. This CDR3 has 16 amino acids. The CDR3 DNA follows: TGTGCCAGCAGTGAGGGGGCTAGCGGGAGGAAGGATACGCAGTATTTT. Amino acid sequence: CASSEGASGRKDTQYF.

In its sample, this clonotype was seen a few times. The junction departs from germline at one end; a sequencing error may be responsible. The gene calls are TRBV5-4 and TRBJ1-6; 7 nucleotides line up with TRBD1. Germline CDR1 is SGHNT and CDR2 is YYREEE (reference sequence). This CDR3 spans 15 amino acids. The CDR3 sequence is CATLDRVSGDSPLHF. The CDR3 nucleotides read TGTGCCACCCTAGACAGGGTCTCGGGTGATTCACCCCTCCATTTT.

This clonotype was picked up a small number of times. The chain uses TRBV3-1 and TRBJ1-1; TRBD1 aligns across 7 bases. The CDR3 has 12 amino acids. With 2 bases clipped from V and 8 bases from J, the junction kept 2 bases outside the gene matches. CDR1 is LGHDT and CDR2 is YNNKEL in the germline V gene (reference sequence). Written as DNA, the CDR3 is TGTGCCAGCAGCCAACTGGACAGGGAAGCTTTCTTT. Its translation is CASSQLDREAFF.

In its sample, this clonotype was seen a few times. The rearrangement joins TRBV20-1 to TRBJ2-1, with D maybe TRBD2 (6 bases). Trimming left V 5 bases short and J 1 base short, with 15 bases between. CDR1 and CDR2 from the germline V gene are DFQATT and SNEGSKA (reference sequence). The CDR3 runs to 15 residues. The chain's CDR3 is CSAGLAEPSYNEQFF. DNA of the CDR3: TGCAGTGCTGGATTAGCGGAACCTTCCTACAATGAGCAGTTCTTC.

The chain has TRBV5-6 and TRBJ2-2, with 12 bases aligning to TRBD2. Germline CDR1 is SGHDT and CDR2 is YYEEEE. V was pared by 4 bases and J by 4 bases, with 8 bases of the junction left unmatched. The CDR3 contains 17 residues. CDR3 region: CASSIRTSGISTGELFF. Written as DNA, the CDR3 is TGTGCCAGCAGCATACGGACTAGCGGGATTAGCACCGGGGAGCTGTTTTTT.

This clonotype was observed a few times. This chain connects TRBV9 to TRBJ1-1; D remains ambiguous. The CDR3 loop spans 13 amino acids. V lost 4 bases, J lost 0 bases, and 7 bases lay in between. Germline CDR1 is SGDLS and CDR2 is YYNGEE. CDR3 region: CASSPPVNTEAFF. In DNA, the CDR3 is TGTGCCAGCAGCCCCCCGGTGAACACTGAAGCTTTCTTT.

CDR3 residues: CSATIGTTDTQYF. DNA for the CDR3: TGCAGTGCTACGATCGGGACCACAGATACGCAGTATTTT. The chain combines TRBV20-1 with TRBJ2-3; the D call may be TRBD1 or TRBD2 (5 bases each). Trimming pared 4 bases from V and 2 bases from J, leaving 10 bases between. The germline V gene encodes CDR1 DFQATT and CDR2 SNEGSKA (reference sequence). The CDR3 is 13 residues long.

The chain uses TRBV11-2 and TRBJ2-3; D gene uncertain. V dropped 5 bases and J dropped 4 bases, with 7 bases sitting between them. The germline V gene has CDR1 SGHAT and CDR2 FQNNGV. This CDR3 contains 12 residues. The CDR3 sequence: CASSIVPDTQYF. The CDR3, as DNA: TGTGCCAGCAGCATCGTGCCAGATACGCAGTATTTT.

This clonotype was detected many times. The J gene is TRBJ2-7, the V gene TRBV7-8; D not resolved. The CDR3 loop spans 14 amino acids. V lost 5 bases and J 4 bases, leaving 15 bases between the germline ends. Germline CDR1 and CDR2: SGHVS and FQNEAQ. Written as DNA, the CDR3 is TGTGCCAGCAGCCCTAAAATGAGTGGGTACGAGCAGTACTTC. Translation gives CASSPKMSGYEQYF.

This clonotype was seen many times. The chain combines TRBV7-2 with TRBJ1-4, with 8 bases matching TRBD1. Unmatched junction bases numbered 8, after V lost 4 bases and J lost 7 bases. CDR1 and CDR2 from the germline V gene are SGHTA and FQGNSA. The CDR3 length is 15 residues. The CDR3 region has the DNA TGTGCCAGCAGCTCGCAGGGGGCCCTTTTTGAAAAACTGTTTTTT. Its translation is CASSSQGALFEKLFF.

This chain links TRBV28 with TRBJ1-6, with TRBD1 matching 7 bases. With V trimmed by 5 bases and J by 0 bases, 4 bases remained unmatched. The CDR3 spans 16 residues. The germline gives CDR1 MDHEN, CDR2 SYDVKM. The CDR3 sequence: CASSPDRSSYNSPLHF. DNA of the CDR3: TGTGCCAGCAGTCCGGACAGGAGCTCCTATAATTCACCCCTCCACTTT.

This clonotype has only a few counts. The V gene is TRBV28, the J gene TRBJ2-7, with D perhaps assigned TRBD1 or TRBD2 (5 bases each). Germline V CDR1 and CDR2: MDHEN, SYDVKM. Trimming stripped 3 bases from V and 6 bases from J, with 12 bases between. This CDR3 spans 13 amino acids. CDR3: CASSLGETAEQYF. In nucleotides, the CDR3 is TGTGCCAGCAGTTTGGGAGAGACAGCCGAGCAGTACTTC.